The T cell receptor beta chain under discussion was sequenced for a study of regulatory T cells in long-lasting Graves disease. Study-level background: Graves' patients, diagnosed recently, had received antithyroid drugs under 3 months. Study-wide points: Persistent disease exhibited a predilection for TRBV28, TRBJ1-2 and TRBJ2-5. Those with persistent disease had in common more public clonotypes (about 3,000) than new patients (more than 900).

This clonotype was picked up many times. The target antigen is unknown. CDR1 is DFQATT, CDR2 SNEGSKA, per germline (reference sequence). The CDR3 covers 20 residues. Between the trimmed V and J ends, which lost 1 base and 1 base, there was a span of 26 bases. The TCR beta library used iRepertoire HTBI primers with Arm-PCR amplification of CDR3. TCRdb processed the multiplex PCR reads anew with MiXCR; each CDR3 protein has one entry. The repertoire has around 450,000 distinct CDR3 sequences, around 16% of them found once; the top ten carry 9.5% to 15%. Time point of the sample: newly diagnosed GD, antithyroid drugs for less than 3 months. TCR sequences were obtained from RNA taken from PBMCs. Collection of peripheral blood (about 10 milliliters) was done using EDTA tubes. The sample also formed part of further work on T cells in Graves' hyperthyroidism and ophthalmopathy.

Specimen: peripheral blood mononuclear cells (PBMCs), collected at new diagnosis, from a patient treated with antithyroid drugs. The rearrangement uses TRBV20-1 and TRBJ2-1, with TRBD2 as a possible D gene (6 bases). The receptor was derived from a man aged 35 to 55 with Graves disease. CDR3 residues: CSARARGRPPLGSSYNEQFF. DNA of the CDR3: TGCAGTGCTAGAGCCCGTGGGAGGCCGCCCCTGGGAAGTTCCTACAATGAGCAGTTCTTC.